This is a list of T cell receptor beta chains from one sample in a study of blood T cell repertoires in COVID-19. Produced via immunoSEQ multiplex PCR; TCRdb's table is partial and in-frame only. The repertoire has fewer than 70,000 clones, roughly 87% of them found once; the top ten carry about 2.9%. The source material was peripheral blood. These receptors were taken from an older man with acute or convalescent COVID-19. CDR3s include the opening cysteine and the closing phenylalanine or tryptophan. The D gene is left open where the match is weak. Expanded clones are given a class, and other clones once, few, many or no size at all.

D: .; J: TRBJ2-1; size: few; V: TRBV7-8; CDR3: CASSLSTGAVVEQFF; DNA: TGTGCCAGCAGCCTGTCTACGGGTGCCGTAGTTGAGCAGTTCTTC
D: TRBD2; J: TRBJ2-1; size: .; V: TRBV30; CDR3: CAWSSAGVRLFF; DNA: TGTGCCTGGAGTTCAGCGGGAGTGAGACTGTTCTTC
D: .; J: TRBJ1-5; size: .; V: TRBV5-5; CDR3: CATSRYSNQPQHF; DNA: TGTGCCACCTCGCGTTATAGCAATCAGCCCCAGCATTTT
D: TRBD1; J: TRBJ1-4; size: .; V: TRBV9; CDR3: CASSPRTGLNEKLFF; DNA: TGTGCCAGCAGCCCTCGGACAGGCCTTAATGAAAAACTGTTTTTT
D: .; J: TRBJ1-6; size: .; V: TRBV12-2; CDR3: CASRLAPTELPLHF; DNA: TGTGCAAGTCGCTTAGCGCCAACTGAACTACCCCTCCACTTT
D: .; J: TRBJ2-1; size: .; V: TRBV11-2; CDR3: CASSAGYNEQFF; DNA: TGTGCCAGCAGCGCCGGTTACAATGAGCAGTTCTTC
D: .; J: TRBJ1-4; size: .; V: TRBV4-3; CDR3: CASSQGLSTNEKLFF; DNA: TGCGCCAGCAGCCAAGGTCTTTCAACTAATGAAAAACTGTTTTTT
D: TRBD1; J: TRBJ1-2; size: .; V: TRBV3-1/TRBV3-2; CDR3: CASSPQGTANYGYTF; DNA: TGTGCCAGCAGCCCACAGGGGACGGCTAACTATGGCTACACCTTC
D: TRBD1; J: TRBJ2-5; size: once; V: TRBV19; CDR3: CASSLGTGARETQYF; DNA: TGTGCCAGTAGTTTAGGGACAGGGGCACGGGAGACCCAGTACTTC
D: TRBD1; J: TRBJ1-6; size: .; V: TRBV5-1; CDR3: CASSSGQGGSPLHF; DNA: TGCGCCAGCAGCTCGGGACAGGGTGGATCACCCCTCCACTTT
D: .; J: TRBJ1-1; size: .; V: TRBV5-6; CDR3: CASSLGGVGTEAFF; DNA: TGTGCCAGCAGCCTTGGAGGGGTGGGCACTGAAGCTTTCTTT
D: TRBD1; J: TRBJ2-5; size: .; V: TRBV14; CDR3: CASKSVTGGSETQYF; DNA: TGTGCCAGCAAGAGCGTAACAGGGGGGTCAGAGACCCAGTACTTC
D: .; J: TRBJ1-2; size: .; V: TRBV6-1; CDR3: CASSERRSMAF; DNA: TGTGCCAGCAGTGAACGGCGGTCTATGGCCTTC
D: TRBD1; J: TRBJ2-2; size: .; V: TRBV24-1; CDR3: CATSVQGATGELFF; DNA: TGTGCCACCAGTGTACAGGGGGCTACCGGGGAGCTGTTTTTT
D: .; J: TRBJ1-6; size: .; V: TRBV25-1; CDR3: CASSEQFYNSPLHF; DNA: TGTGCCAGCAGTGAACAGTTCTATAATTCACCCCTCCACTTT
D: .; J: TRBJ1-5; size: .; V: TRBV19; CDR3: CASSEQGPSNQPQHF; DNA: TGTGCCAGTAGCGAACAGGGTCCTAGCAATCAGCCCCAGCATTTT
D: .; J: TRBJ1-6; size: .; V: TRBV19; CDR3: CASTPESYNSPLHF; DNA: TGTGCCAGTACTCCGGAGTCCTATAATTCACCCCTCCACTTT
D: TRBD2; J: TRBJ2-3; size: once; V: TRBV6-4; CDR3: CASRAGGETDTQYF; DNA: TGTGCCAGCAGAGCGGGAGGTGAAACAGATACGCAGTATTTT
D: .; J: TRBJ1-3; size: .; V: TRBV19; CDR3: CASSMRGNSGNTIYF; DNA: TGTGCCAGTAGTATGAGAGGTAACTCTGGAAACACCATATATTTT
D: .; J: TRBJ2-3; size: .; V: TRBV5-4; CDR3: CASSLIGGRRTDTQYF; DNA: TGTGCCAGCAGCTTAATTGGCGGGCGCAGAACAGATACGCAGTATTTT
D: TRBD1; J: TRBJ1-5; size: .; V: TRBV3-1/TRBV3-2; CDR3: CASSWGQDSNQPQHF; DNA: TGTGCCAGCAGCTGGGGACAGGATAGCAATCAGCCCCAGCATTTT
D: .; J: TRBJ1-6; size: .; V: TRBV15; CDR3: CATSTRGNGNSPLHF; DNA: TGTGCCACCAGCACTCGGGGGAATGGCAATTCACCCCTCCACTTT
D: TRBD1; J: TRBJ1-2; size: .; V: TRBV5-4; CDR3: CASTRLGQGYGYTF; DNA: TGTGCCAGCACCCGGCTGGGACAGGGATATGGCTACACCTTC
D: TRBD1; J: TRBJ2-4; size: .; V: TRBV14; CDR3: CASSQTGKAGIQYF; DNA: TGTGCCAGCAGCCAGACAGGGAAGGCAGGCATTCAGTACTTC
D: TRBD1; J: TRBJ2-3; size: few; V: TRBV5-8; CDR3: CASRSPGTGADTQYF; DNA: TGTGCCAGCAGGTCACCCGGGACAGGGGCAGATACGCAGTATTTT
D: TRBD1; J: TRBJ2-5; size: .; V: TRBV2; CDR3: CASSADRGRETQYF; DNA: TGTGCCAGCAGTGCGGACAGGGGGCGAGAGACCCAGTACTTC
D: .; J: TRBJ1-5; size: .; V: TRBV2; CDR3: CASSATTGLGQPQHF; DNA: TGTGCCAGCAGTGCTACAACAGGGTTGGGTCAGCCCCAGCATTTT
D: .; J: TRBJ1-1; size: .; V: TRBV6-1; CDR3: CASSDSITEAFF; DNA: TGTGCCAGCAGTGACAGTATCACTGAAGCTTTCTTT
D: .; J: TRBJ1-1; size: .; V: TRBV3-1/TRBV3-2; CDR3: CASSQELSRMREDTEAFF; DNA: TGTGCCAGCAGCCAAGAATTATCCCGAATGAGGGAGGACACTGAAGCTTTCTTT
D: TRBD1; J: TRBJ2-1; size: once; V: TRBV3-1/TRBV3-2; CDR3: CASSLLGQGYNEQFF; DNA: TGTGCCAGCAGCCTTCTGGGACAGGGGTACAATGAGCAGTTCTTC
D: .; J: TRBJ1-5; size: .; V: TRBV6-1; CDR3: CASSENMNNQPQHF; DNA: TGTGCCAGCAGTGAAAACATGAACAATCAGCCCCAGCATTTT
D: .; J: TRBJ1-6; size: .; V: TRBV11-3; CDR3: CASSRGGVRGSPLHF; DNA: TGTGCCAGCAGCAGAGGCGGGGTGAGGGGATCACCCCTCCACTTT
D: .; J: TRBJ1-2; size: once; V: TRBV7-9; CDR3: CASSLAESIGYTF; DNA: TGTGCCAGCAGCTTAGCTGAGTCGATTGGCTACACCTTC
D: .; J: TRBJ1-2; size: .; V: TRBV7-2; CDR3: CASTRDTSNYGYTF; DNA: TGTGCCAGCACGAGAGACACCTCTAACTATGGCTACACCTTC
D: .; J: TRBJ1-5; size: .; V: TRBV2; CDR3: CASSEAFGGSQPQHF; DNA: TGTGCCAGCAGTGAAGCTTTTGGGGGGAGTCAGCCCCAGCATTTT
D: TRBD2; J: TRBJ2-1; size: few; V: TRBV11-2; CDR3: CASSLGLAGEQFF; DNA: TGTGCCAGCAGCCTAGGACTAGCGGGTGAGCAGTTCTTC
D: .; J: TRBJ2-1; size: few; V: TRBV30; CDR3: CAWTRDSSPYNEQFF; DNA: TGTGCCTGGACTCGGGACTCCTCACCCTACAATGAGCAGTTCTTC
D: .; J: TRBJ1-5; size: .; V: TRBV30; CDR3: CAWQGYRNQPQHF; DNA: TGTGCCTGGCAGGGTTATCGCAATCAGCCCCAGCATTTT
D: TRBD2; J: TRBJ2-7; size: .; V: TRBV11-1; CDR3: CASRSGTSGSSYEQYF; DNA: TGTGCCAGCAGATCTGGGACTAGCGGGAGCTCCTACGAGCAGTACTTC
D: TRBD1; J: TRBJ2-2; size: .; V: TRBV2; CDR3: CASRAGTANTGELFF; DNA: TGTGCCAGCAGGGCCGGGACAGCGAACACCGGGGAGCTGTTTTTT
D: .; J: TRBJ1-2; size: .; V: TRBV21-1; CDR3: CANIGTGGDDGYTF; DNA: TGTGCCAACATTGGAACAGGGGGCGATGACGGCTACACCTTC
D: TRBD1; J: TRBJ2-1; size: .; V: TRBV19; CDR3: CASSPSGTVYNEQFF; DNA: TGTGCCAGTAGTCCCTCCGGGACAGTTTACAATGAGCAGTTCTTC
D: TRBD2; J: TRBJ2-5; size: .; V: TRBV5-1; CDR3: CASRPEGLAGGETQYF; DNA: TGCGCCAGCAGACCCGAAGGACTAGCGGGAGGTGAGACCCAGTACTTC
D: .; J: TRBJ2-3; size: .; V: TRBV28; CDR3: CASSSSGLISTDTQYF; DNA: .
D: .; J: TRBJ1-3; size: .; V: TRBV6-5; CDR3: CASSYSRGNTIYF; DNA: TGTGCCAGCAGTTACTCCAGAGGAAACACCATATATTTT
D: .; J: TRBJ1-3; size: .; V: TRBV5-6; CDR3: CASSPMGGTGNTIYF; DNA: TGTGCCAGCAGCCCGATGGGGGGGACTGGAAACACCATATATTTT
D: TRBD1; J: TRBJ2-3; size: .; V: TRBV19; CDR3: CASRTGVLRDTQYF; DNA: TGTGCCAGTCGGACAGGGGTGTTAAGAGATACGCAGTATTTT
D: TRBD1; J: TRBJ2-1; size: .; V: TRBV11-2; CDR3: CASSLDRSRGRKFF; DNA: TGTGCCAGCAGCTTAGATAGGTCCAGGGGGCGAAAGTTCTTC
D: TRBD2; J: TRBJ2-5; size: .; V: TRBV5-1; CDR3: CASSTGLEETQYF; DNA: TGCGCCAGCAGCACGGGACTAGAAGAGACCCAGTACTTC
D: .; J: TRBJ1-4; size: .; V: TRBV27; CDR3: CASNRGGRQVEKLFF; DNA: TGTGCCAGCAATCGGGGAGGGCGCCAGGTTGAAAAACTGTTTTTT
D: TRBD1; J: TRBJ1-2; size: few; V: TRBV27; CDR3: CASRGTGSNYGYTF; DNA: TGTGCCAGCAGGGGGACAGGGTCTAACTATGGCTACACCTTC
D: .; J: TRBJ1-5; size: once; V: TRBV6-2/TRBV6-3; CDR3: CASSYSTDTSNQPQHF; DNA: TGTGCCAGCAGTTACTCGACAGACACTAGCAATCAGCCCCAGCATTTT